This TCR beta chain was captured in a study of vaccination and CD4 T cells after COVID-19. Cultured CD4+ T-cell DNA underwent Oncomine TCR Beta short-read sequencing. Extraction of genomic DNA was performed on cultured CD4+ T cells. TCRdb re-called the PCR reads with MiXCR, one entry per CDR3 protein. The data show over 7,500 distinct CDR3 sequences, roughly 61% seen once. Treatment: roughly 11-day PBMC culture with coronavirus spike peptide pools or control peptides (ViraFEST assay). Investigators obtained the unexposed donor's CD4+ T cells before the COVID-19 pandemic (2011-2018). TCRs were sequenced by ViraFEST after antigen-specific T cells had been expanded with peptide pools. The V end was cut by 5 bases, the J end by 6 bases, with 17 bases between. The length of the CDR3 is 15 residues. Regarding this clonotype: Its antigen is as yet unknown.

Input material: CD4+ T cells from blood, cultured in vitro. The chain joins TRBV12-3 or TRBV12-4 to TRBJ1-5; D might be TRBD1 (5 bases). The sequence derives from a human donor in good health. In DNA, the CDR3 is TGTGCCAGCAGTCTCCCCATGCAGGGCCGTCAGCCCCAGCATTTT. This gives the protein CASSLPMQGRQPQHF.